This T cell receptor (beta chain) was sequenced for a study of metastatic and nonmetastatic thyroid tumors. TCRdb reassembled clones from the PCR reads with MiXCR. The sample gives roughly 22,000 clones, around 40% of which show up once; about a fifth is in the top ten. Patients underwent thyroid surgery, and none had received any treatment before it. The sample taken for sequencing was blood. This sequence was found in a male donor with papillary thyroid cancer or a benign thyroid nodule (not recorded which). Some clones in this sample may be carry-over from other donors' samples.

This CDR3 reads CAWNRGWGYTF. CDR3 nucleotides: TGTGCCTGGAACAGGGGCTGGGGCTACACCTTC. V gene TRBV30 combines with J gene TRBJ1-2, with 7 bases matching TRBD1. Unmatched junction bases numbered 4, after V lost 4 bases and J lost 8 bases. CDR1 and CDR2 (germline): GTSNPN, SVGIG (reference sequence). This CDR3 comprises 11 residues.